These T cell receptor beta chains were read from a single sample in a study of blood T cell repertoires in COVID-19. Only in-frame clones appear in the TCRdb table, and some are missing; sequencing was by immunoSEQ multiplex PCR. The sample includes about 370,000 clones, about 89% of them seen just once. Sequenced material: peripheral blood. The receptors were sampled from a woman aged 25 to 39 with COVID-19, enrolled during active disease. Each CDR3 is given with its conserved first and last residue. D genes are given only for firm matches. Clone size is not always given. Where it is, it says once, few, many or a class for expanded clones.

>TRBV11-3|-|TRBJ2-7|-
TGTGCCAGCAGCTTAGCCGGAGCCTACGAGCAGTACTTC
CASSLAGAYEQYF
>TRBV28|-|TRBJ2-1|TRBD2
TGTGCCAGCAGCACCGGGACTAGGAGCTACAATGAGCAGTTCTTC
CASSTGTRSYNEQFF
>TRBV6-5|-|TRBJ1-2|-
TGTGCCAGCAGACCGGACACAGTCTATGGCTACACCTTC
CASRPDTVYGYTF
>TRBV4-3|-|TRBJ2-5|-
TGCGCCAGCAGCCACCGGGGACGTGCGGGGGAGACCCAGTACTTC
CASSHRGRAGETQYF
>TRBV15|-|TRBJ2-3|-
TGTGCCACCAGCAGAGATTCCTTCCTTAGCACAGATACGCAGTATTTT
CATSRDSFLSTDTQYF
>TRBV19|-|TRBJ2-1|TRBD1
TGTGCCAGTAGTATCCTCGGCAGGGGGTACAATGAGCAGTTCTTC
CASSILGRGYNEQFF
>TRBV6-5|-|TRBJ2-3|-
TGTGCCAGCAGTAGAACAGGGCTTGGAGATACGCAGTATTTT
CASSRTGLGDTQYF
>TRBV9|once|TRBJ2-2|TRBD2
TGTGCCAGCAGCCCGTACCCGGGACTAGCGAGAACCGGGGAGCTGTTTTTT
CASSPYPGLARTGELFF
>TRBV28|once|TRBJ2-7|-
TGTGCCAGCAGTTTGGGTAGGGGGAACGAGCAGTACTTC
CASSLGRGNEQYF
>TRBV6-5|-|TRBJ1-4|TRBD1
TGTGCCAGCACCGGGACAGGGGATAATGAAAAACTGTTTTTT
CASTGTGDNEKLFF
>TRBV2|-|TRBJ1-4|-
TGTGCCAGCAGTGAGGGGGGGGGATCTTATGAAAAACTGTTTTTT
CASSEGGGSYEKLFF
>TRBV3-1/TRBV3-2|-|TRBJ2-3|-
TGTGCCAGCAGCCAAGCGGGAGCCGGGCCAGATACGCAGTATTTT
CASSQAGAGPDTQYF
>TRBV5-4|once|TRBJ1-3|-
TGTGCCAGCAGCTTGCGGGGGGGAAACACCATATATTTT
CASSLRGGNTIYF
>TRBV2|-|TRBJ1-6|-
TGTGCCAGCAATTCAGGGGAACCAAATTCACCCCTCCACTTT
CASNSGEPNSPLHF
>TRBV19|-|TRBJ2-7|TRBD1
TGTGCCAGTAGTATGGGCAGGGGGTACCCCTACGAGCAGTACTTC
CASSMGRGYPYEQYF
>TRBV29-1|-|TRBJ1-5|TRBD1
TGCAGCGTTGAAGCAGGGACAGGGGGTCAGCCCCAGCATTTT
CSVEAGTGGQPQHF
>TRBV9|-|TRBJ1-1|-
TGTGCCAGCAGCCCAATAACTGGGACAGAAGCTTTCTTT
CASSPITGTEAFF
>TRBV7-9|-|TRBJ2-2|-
TGTGCCAGCAGTAAGGGGTCTGGGGAGCTGTTTTTT
CASSKGSGELFF
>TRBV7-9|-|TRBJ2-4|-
TGTGCCAGCAGCCCTAAGGACAGTCTAGCCAAAAACATTCAGTACTTC
CASSPKDSLAKNIQYF
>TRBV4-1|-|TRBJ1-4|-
TGCGCCAGCAGCCAAGAATCTCGCGGTAAACTGTTTTTT
CASSQESRGKLFF
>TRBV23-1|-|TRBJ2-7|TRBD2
TGCGCCAGCAGTCCACGACTAGCGGAGATCTACGAGCAGTACTTC
CASSPRLAEIYEQYF
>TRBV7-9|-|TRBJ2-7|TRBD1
TGTGCCAGCAGCTCGACAGGGTTCAACGAGCAGTACTTC
CASSSTGFNEQYF
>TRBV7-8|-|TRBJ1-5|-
TGTGCCAGCAGCTTCGGGAGCAATCAGCCCCAGCATTTT
CASSFGSNQPQHF
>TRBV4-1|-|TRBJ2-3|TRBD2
TGCGCCAGCAGCCCAGGACTAGCGGGACCCACAGATACGCAGTATTTT
CASSPGLAGPTDTQYF
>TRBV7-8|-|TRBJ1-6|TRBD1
TGTGCCAGCAGCTCGACGGGACAGCCGGTGGGTTCACCCCTCCACTTT
CASSSTGQPVGSPLHF
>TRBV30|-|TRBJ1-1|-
TGTGCCTGGAGTGTAGGAGGGAACACTGAAGCTTTCTTT
CAWSVGGNTEAFF
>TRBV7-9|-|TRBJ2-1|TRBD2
TGTGCCAGCAGCCGAGGACTAGCGCCCAATGAGCAGTTCTTC
CASSRGLAPNEQFF
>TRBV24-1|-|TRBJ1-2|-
TGTGCCACCAGTGATCCAAGGACAGACCTCAGTAGTGGCTACACCTTC
CATSDPRTDLSSGYTF
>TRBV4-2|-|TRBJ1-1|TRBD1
TGTGCCAGCAGCCAAGGGGACAGGGAGAACACTGAAGCTTTCTTT
CASSQGDRENTEAFF
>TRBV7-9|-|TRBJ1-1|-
TGTGCCAGCAGCTTATCAGGTTTGAACACTGAAGCTTTCTTT
CASSLSGLNTEAFF
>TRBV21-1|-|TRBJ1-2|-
TGTGCCAGCAGGACAGGGGATGGCTACACCTTC
CASRTGDGYTF
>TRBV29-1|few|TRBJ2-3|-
TGCAGCGTTGGCGGGGAGATCGCAGATACGCAGTATTTT
CSVGGEIADTQYF
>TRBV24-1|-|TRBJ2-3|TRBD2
TGTGCCACCAAGCCAGCGGGGGACACAGATACGCAGTATTTT
CATKPAGDTDTQYF
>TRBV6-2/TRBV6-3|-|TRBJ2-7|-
TGTGCCAGCAGTCCGCGATCCAGGGAATTATCCTACGAGCAGTACTTC
CASSPRSRELSYEQYF
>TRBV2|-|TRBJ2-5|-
TGTGCCAGCAGTGGGAGAGAACACCTGTACCAAGAGACCCAGTACTTC
CASSGREHLYQETQYF
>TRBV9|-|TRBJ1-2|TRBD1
TGTGCCAGCACCAGACAGGGGACTAACTATGGCTACACCTTC
CASTRQGTNYGYTF
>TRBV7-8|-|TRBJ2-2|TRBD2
TGTGCCAGCAGCTTAGCTATAGCGGGAGGCACCGGGGAGCTGTTTTTT
CASSLAIAGGTGELFF
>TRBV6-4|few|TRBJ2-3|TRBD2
TGTGCCAGCAGTGACTCCAGCGGGAGGGACACAGATACGCAGTATTTT
CASSDSSGRDTDTQYF
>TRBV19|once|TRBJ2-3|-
TGTGCCAGTAGTATAGAGTGGACTAACACAGATACGCAGTATTTT
CASSIEWTNTDTQYF
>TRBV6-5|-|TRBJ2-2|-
TGTGCCAGCTCGGCAGGGGGGTTGGGGACCGGGGAGCTGTTTTTT
CASSAGGLGTGELFF
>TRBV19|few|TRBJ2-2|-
TGTGCCAGTAGTATAGATCGGGTAGCCGGGGAGCTGTTTTTT
CASSIDRVAGELFF
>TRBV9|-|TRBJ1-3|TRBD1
TGTGCCCGTCCGGACAGGAGCTCTGGAAACACCATATATTTT
CARPDRSSGNTIYF
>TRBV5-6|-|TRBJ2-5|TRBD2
TGTGCCAGCAGCTCCCTGTCGGGACTAGCGCAGGAGACCCAGTACTTC
CASSSLSGLAQETQYF
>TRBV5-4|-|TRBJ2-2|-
TGTGCCAGCAGCCGAGGTGTAGGGGTCAACACCGGGGAGCTGTTTTTT
CASSRGVGVNTGELFF
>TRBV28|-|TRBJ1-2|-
TGTGCCAGCAGTGCACCAGGGATCGACTATGGCTACACCTTC
CASSAPGIDYGYTF
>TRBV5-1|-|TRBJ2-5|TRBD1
TGCGCCAGCAGCTTGGCAGGGGGCCAAGAGACCCAGTACTTC
CASSLAGGQETQYF
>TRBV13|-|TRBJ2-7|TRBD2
TGTGCCAGCAGTTCAGCGGGGGGCGGCGAGCAGTACTTC
CASSSAGGGEQYF
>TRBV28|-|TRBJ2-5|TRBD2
TGTGCCAGTTCCGGACTAGCGGGTACACAAGAGACCCAGTACTTC
CASSGLAGTQETQYF
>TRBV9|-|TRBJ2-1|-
TGTGCCAGCAGCACCGGGGGTAGCGAGCAGTTCTTC
CASSTGGSEQFF
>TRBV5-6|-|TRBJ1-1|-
TGTGCCAGCCATCTGAGGCCGTGGGACACTGAAGCTTTCTTT
CASHLRPWDTEAFF
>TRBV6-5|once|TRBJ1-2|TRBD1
TGTGCCAGCAACCAAGGACAGGGCTACGGCTACACCTTC
CASNQGQGYGYTF
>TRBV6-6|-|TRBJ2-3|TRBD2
TGTGCCAGCAGTACAGCCGGACTAGCGGCAGATACGCAGTATTTT
CASSTAGLAADTQYF
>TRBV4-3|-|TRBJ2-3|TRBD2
TGCGCCAGCAGCCAGGGGACTAGCGGAAGCACAGATACGCAGTATTTT
CASSQGTSGSTDTQYF
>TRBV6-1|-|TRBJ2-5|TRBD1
TGTGCCAGCAGTGACCAGACAGGGATCGGAGAGACCCAGTACTTC
CASSDQTGIGETQYF
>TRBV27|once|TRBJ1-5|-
TGTGCCAGCAGTTTGGGGACTCGTCCGGATCAGCCCCAGCATTTT
CASSLGTRPDQPQHF
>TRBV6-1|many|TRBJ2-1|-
TGTGCCAGCAGTGAAATTGCAGATTACAATGAGCAGTTCTTC
CASSEIADYNEQFF
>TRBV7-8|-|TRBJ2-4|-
TGTGCCAGCAGCTTAGCAGGGGGAGTAGCCAAAAACATTCAGTACTTC
CASSLAGGVAKNIQYF
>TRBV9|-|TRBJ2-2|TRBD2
TGTGCCAGCACCAGCGGGGCGAACACCGGGGAGCTGTTTTTT
CASTSGANTGELFF
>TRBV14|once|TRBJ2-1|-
TGTGCCAGCAGCCAAGATCCAGGCATCGAGCAGTTCTTC
CASSQDPGIEQFF
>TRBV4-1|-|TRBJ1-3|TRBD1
TGCGCCAGCAGCCATTTGGGGGACAGCTCTGGAAACACCATATATTTT
CASSHLGDSSGNTIYF